The 29 T cell receptor beta chains presented below share a single source sample, sequenced in a study of vaccination and CD4 T cells after COVID-19. Oncomine TCR Beta short-read sequencing was applied to DNA from cultured CD4+ T cells. TCRdb called the PCR reads again in MiXCR, with one record for every CDR3 protein. The sample has about 13,000 distinct CDR3 sequences, 45% to 65% seen once. As for treatment: approximately nine-day PBMC culture with coronavirus spike peptide pools or control peptides (ViraFEST assay). Their recognized antigens are unknown. The sample comprised CD4+ T cells from blood, cultured in vitro. The receptor source for this set is a human donor who had recovered from COVID-19.

The CDR3 nucleotides read TGTGCCAGCCGTAAGGGGGGAAAGAACACCGGGGAGCTGTTTTTT. This gives the protein CASRKGGKNTGELFF. The chain is built from TRBV4-2 and TRBJ2-2; perhaps D is TRBD1 or TRBD2 (6 bases each). The CDR3 length is 15 residues. The V and J ends lost 8 bases and 1 base respectively, with 14 bases between them. CDR1 is LGHNA, CDR2 YNFKEQ, per germline.

This clonotype was observed a few times. The chain combines TRBV15 with TRBJ2-5; 7 bases line up with TRBD1. The CDR3 runs to 14 residues. V dropped 5 bases and J dropped 4; count of bases not matched to a gene: 7. Germline CDR1 reads LNHNV; CDR2 reads YYDKDF (reference sequence). The CDR3 loop is CATSSGQLGETQYF. CDR3 in DNA: TGTGCCACCAGCTCGGGACAGCTGGGAGAGACCCAGTACTTC.

Of note for this clonotype: Its ends do not fully match the called genes, so a read error is possible. The V call is TRBV19, the J call TRBJ2-2; 11 bases map to TRBD2. The CDR3 length is 17 residues. Per the germline V gene, CDR1 is LNHDA and CDR2 is SQIVND (reference sequence). In DNA, the CDR3 is TGTGCCAGTAGAATAGCGGGAGGGCCTATTAACACCGGGGAGCTGTTTTTT. The encoded protein is CASRIAGGPINTGELFF.

This chain connects TRBV28 to TRBJ2-2; D not certain. Germline V gene sequence: CDR1 MDHEN, CDR2 SYDVKM. With 3 bases removed from V and 4 bases from J, the gap between germline ends came to 18 bases. The CDR3 sequence is 17 residues long. The CDR3 spells CASSLRVGLPPTGELFF. CDR3 sequence (DNA): TGTGCCAGCAGTTTGAGAGTCGGGCTACCTCCCACCGGGGAGCTGTTTTTT.

In nucleotides, the CDR3 is TGTGCCAGCAGCCTAGACAGGGGAGAGACCCAGTACTTC. It codes for CASSLDRGETQYF. The chain links TRBV7-2 to TRBJ2-5; 8 bases are a match to TRBD1. Germline-derived CDR1 and CDR2 are SGHTA and FQGNSA. Losses at the gene ends were 5 bases for V and 4 bases for J; bases not matched to a gene: 3. The CDR3 is made up of 13 amino acids.

The chain employs TRBV7-3 and TRBJ2-2; 12 nucleotides match TRBD2. The ends lost 5 bases at V and 7 bases at J; junction bases unmatched: 2. The CDR3 covers 14 residues. CDR1 SGHTA and CDR2 FQGTGA come from the germline V gene. Written as DNA, the CDR3 is TGTGCCAGCAGCGCGGGACTAGCGGGCGGGGAGCTGTTTTTT. This translates into CASSAGLAGGELFF.

This clonotype appeared a few times. The chain joins TRBV20-1 to TRBJ1-3; D gene ambiguous. Between the trimmed V and J ends, which lost 3 bases and 0 bases, there was a span of 6 bases. The CDR3 contains 13 residues. Germline assignment: CDR1 DFQATT and CDR2 SNEGSKA (reference sequence). The CDR3 loop reads CSARGNSGNTIYF. CDR3 DNA: TGCAGTGCTAGGGGGAACTCTGGAAACACCATATATTTT.

The chain uses TRBV19 and TRBJ2-7; the match to TRBD2 covers 10 bases. The CDR3 totals 16 residues. V lost 3 bases, J lost 6 bases, and 11 bases stayed unmatched. CDR1 and CDR2 (germline): LNHDA, SQIVND (reference sequence). The chain's CDR3 is CASSIALAGVGGEQYF. Here the CDR3 DNA reads TGTGCCAGTAGTATCGCGCTAGCGGGAGTTGGCGGCGAGCAGTACTTC.

The J gene is TRBJ2-2, the V gene TRBV6-1; weak D call: TRBD2 (6 bases). The CDR3 sequence is 15 residues long. Germline V gene lookup returns CDR1 MNHNS and CDR2 SASEGT. V was trimmed by 7 bases and J by 0 bases, leaving 12 bases between them. CDR3 amino acids: CASIPGSANTGELFF. The CDR3 DNA follows: TGTGCCAGCATTCCCGGGAGCGCGAACACCGGGGAGCTGTTTTTT.

J is TRBJ2-5 and V is TRBV12-3 or TRBV12-4; 7 bases are shared with TRBD1. This CDR3 has 14 amino acids. After removal of 6 bases from V and 1 base from J, the junction contained 5 bases not matched to a gene. The CDR3 spells CASSFGTAQETQYF. Written as DNA, the CDR3 is TGTGCCAGCAGCTTTGGGACAGCCCAAGAGACCCAGTACTTC.

The genes are TRBV7-2 and TRBJ2-1; 7 bases agree with TRBD2. Germline CDR1 SGHTA, CDR2 FQGNSA. Trimming took 6 bases from V and 2 from J; bases not matched to a gene: 10. This CDR3 comprises 16 residues. CDR3 sequence: CASRGGGLAAYNEQFF. Written as DNA, the CDR3 is TGTGCCAGCAGGGGCGGCGGGCTAGCGGCCTACAATGAGCAGTTCTTC.

This chain connects TRBV19 to TRBJ1-5, with D possibly being TRBD1 (6 bases). The CDR3 consists of 16 residues. Germline V gene lookup returns CDR1 LNHDA and CDR2 SQIVND (reference sequence). Trimming cost V 3 bases and J 4 bases, with 16 bases left between them. The CDR3, as DNA: TGTGCCAGTAGTATCAAGGGGGGCCAGTTAAATCAGCCCCAGCATTTT. Protein product: CASSIKGGQLNQPQHF. Filled out from reference TRBV19 and TRBJ1-5, the complete variable domain reads DGGITQSPKYLFRKEGQNVTLSCEQNLNHDAMYWYRQDPGQGLRLIYYSQIVNDFQKGDIAEGYSVSREKKESFPLTVTSAQKNPTAFYLCASSIKGGQLNQPQHFGDGTRLSIL.

The sample holds a few counts of this clonotype. The chain couples TRBV29-1 to TRBJ2-2; D remains ambiguous. CDR1 SQVTM and CDR2 ANQGSEA come from the germline V gene. V was clipped by 6 bases and J by 0 bases, with 11 bases between them. This CDR3 region has 14 residues. Here the CDR3 reads CSVENPSNTGELFF. DNA for the CDR3: TGCAGCGTCGAAAATCCCTCGAACACCGGGGAGCTGTTTTTT.

In this sample, this clonotype turned up a few times. The CDR3 region has the DNA TGTGCCAGCAGTCGGGTTGGTCGACAGGGCACTGAAGCTTTCTTT. Translating gives CASSRVGRQGTEAFF. This chain links TRBV6-1 with TRBJ1-1; 7 nucleotides match TRBD1. V shed 5 bases and J 4 bases; nucleotides not matched to a gene: 10. Germline lookup yields CDR1 MNHNS and CDR2 SASEGT. The CDR3 has 15 amino acids.

The chain uses TRBV12-3 or TRBV12-4 and TRBJ2-7; no reliable D call. Trimming took off 5 bases at V and 2 bases at J, with 22 bases between the two ends. This CDR3 spans 17 amino acids. The CDR3 nucleotides read TGTGCCAGCAGTACCACCCCGCGCGGCACTCGGACCTACGAGCAGTACTTC. It is translated as CASSTTPRGTRTYEQYF.

This clonotype came up a few times. The CDR3 bases are TGTGCCAGCAGCGTCCGGGGGGACACTGAAGCTTTCTTT. Translated, it gives CASSVRGDTEAFF. This chain links TRBV7-3 with TRBJ1-1; possibly TRBD1 for D (5 bases). Trimming shortened V by 5 bases and J by 3 bases, and 10 bases separated the two germline ends. CDR1 SGHTA and CDR2 FQGTGA come from the germline V gene. This CDR3 region has 13 residues.

Only a few counts were recorded for this clonotype. V is TRBV6-5 and J is TRBJ2-2; D might be TRBD1 (5 bases). Germline CDR1 MNHEY, CDR2 SVGAGI. CDR3 size: 15 residues. V gave up 3 bases and J gave up 1 base, with 9 bases separating them. The DNA of the CDR3 is TGTGCCAGCAGTTATGGGGCGGAGAACACCGGGGAGCTGTTTTTT. This encodes CASSYGAENTGELFF.

The chain uses TRBV12-3 or TRBV12-4 and TRBJ2-1, with unresolved D. Trimming cost V 6 bases and J 3 bases, with 9 bases left between them. The CDR3 has 13 residues. CDR3 sequence: CASRDEDYNEQFF. CDR3 sequence (DNA): TGTGCCAGCAGGGACGAAGACTACAATGAGCAGTTCTTC.

The J gene is TRBJ1-5, the V gene TRBV20-1; D remains ambiguous. CDR1 is DFQATT and CDR2 is SNEGSKA in the germline V gene (reference sequence). This CDR3 has 12 residues. The V and J ends lost 1 base and 4 bases respectively, with 5 bases between them. The CDR3 nucleotides read TGCAGTGCTAGAGGAGTAAATCAGCCCCAGCATTTT. Protein: CSARGVNQPQHF.

Only a few counts were recorded for this clonotype. The rearrangement joins TRBV27 to TRBJ2-5; 8 bases align to TRBD2. Germline V gene data show CDR1 as MNHEY and CDR2 as SMNVEV (reference sequence). This CDR3 spans 16 amino acids. Losses at the gene ends were 5 bases for V and 5 bases for J; bases not matched to a gene: 13. CDR3 DNA: TGTGCCAGCAGTCCTTTAATGAGCGGGAGAGGGGAGACCCAGTACTTC. This codes for CASSPLMSGRGETQYF.

The gene calls are TRBV5-1 and TRBJ1-3; TRBD1 is a possible D gene (5 bases). The germline V and J ends were trimmed by 0 bases and 4 bases, with 8 bases remaining between them. There are 14 residues in the CDR3. Germline V CDR1 and CDR2: SGHRS, YFSETQ. The CDR3 is CASSLGDRGNTIYF. In nucleotides, the CDR3 is TGCGCCAGCAGCTTGGGTGACAGAGGAAACACCATATATTTT. The full variable domain, in which reference TRBV5-1 and TRBJ1-3 provide the parts outside the CDR3, is KAGVTQTPRYLIKTRGQQVTLSCSPISGHRSVSWYQQTPGQGLQFLFEYFSETQRNKGNFPGRFSGRQFSNSRSEMNVSTLELGDSALYLCASSLGDRGNTIYFGEGSWLTVV.

The rearrangement uses TRBV25-1 and TRBJ1-6; 7 bases are a match to TRBD1. Germline V gives CDR1 MGHDK, CDR2 SYGVNS. With V trimmed by 8 bases and J by 3 bases, 1 base remained unmatched. This CDR3 has 13 amino acids. The CDR3 spells CASHRGYNSPLHF. CDR3 in DNA: TGTGCCAGCCACAGGGGCTATAATTCACCCCTCCACTTT.

The rearrangement uses TRBV20-1 and TRBJ2-7, with D tentatively TRBD1 or TRBD2 (5 bases each). CDR1 and CDR2 from the germline V gene are DFQATT and SNEGSKA (reference sequence). V was trimmed by 3 bases and J by 1 base, leaving 13 bases between them. The CDR3 runs 14 residues. CDR3 nucleotide sequence: TGCAGTGCTAGGAGGGGTCATTCTTCCTACGAGCAGTACTTC. Its protein is CSARRGHSSYEQYF.

The chain is built from TRBV5-1 and TRBJ2-5; D not certain. The V gene's germline CDR1 is SGHRS and CDR2 YFSETQ. The CDR3 runs 14 residues. V shed 4 bases and J shed 0 bases, with 10 bases lying between them. In DNA form, the CDR3 reads TGCGCCAGCAGCCGAGAGTTATACCAAGAGACCCAGTACTTC. Translation: CASSRELYQETQYF.

This clonotype showed up just a few times. This chain links TRBV10-3 with TRBJ1-2; the D gene is possibly TRBD1 (6 bases). Germline V gives CDR1 ENHRY, CDR2 SYGVKD. The CDR3 is made up of 13 amino acids. The germline V and J ends were trimmed by 8 bases and 0 bases, with 10 bases remaining between them. The CDR3 coding sequence is TGTGCCATCCCGACAGGAGCTAACTATGGCTACACCTTC. This translates into CAIPTGANYGYTF.

Only a few counts were recorded for this clonotype. The chain couples TRBV20-1 to TRBJ2-7; 7 bases are a match to TRBD2. This CDR3 has 12 residues. J lost 6 bases, V lost 4 bases, and 6 bases had no gene match. Germline lookup yields CDR1 DFQATT and CDR2 SNEGSKA (reference sequence). CDR3 loop: CSAKRGTTEQYF. The CDR3 DNA sequence: TGCAGTGCTAAACGCGGGACTACCGAGCAGTACTTC.

The rearrangement uses TRBV20-1 and TRBJ1-2, with D hard to call. This CDR3 contains 14 residues. V was shortened by 4 bases and J by 5 bases, with 17 bases between the two germline ends. Per the germline V gene, CDR1 is DFQATT and CDR2 is SNEGSKA (reference sequence). CDR3 sequence (DNA): TGCAGTGCTACTAGACGCGCACTACAATATGGCTACACCTTC. It yields the protein CSATRRALQYGYTF.

This sequence joins TRBV6-1 and TRBJ2-1; no reliable D call. Per germline, CDR1 MNHNS and CDR2 SASEGT. The CDR3 has 13 residues. The V end lost 6 bases, the J end lost 5 bases, and 11 bases lay between the germline ends. The CDR3 reads CASSRRGNNEQFF. CDR3 sequence (DNA): TGTGCCAGCAGCCGCCGCGGTAACAATGAGCAGTTCTTC.

This sequence joins TRBV21-1 and TRBJ2-5. TRBV21-1 is designated a pseudogene. CDR3 length: 13 amino acids. The CDR3 DNA reads TGTGCCAGCAGCAAAGCGGGAGAAGAGACCCAGTACTTC. As protein: CASSKAGEETQYF.